Here is one T cell receptor beta chain with its context. This clonotype has only a few counts. No cognate antigen has been identified for it. Base qualities are not recorded, but no much larger clone differs from it by a single base. The protocol used for the library was 5' RACE. The data were produced on an Illumina Genome Analyzer IIx. The RNA-based TCR cDNA libraries were made using a previously described protocol that was modified in several ways. To prevent cross-contamination, sample-specific barcodes were introduced on both ends of each TCR cDNA library during cDNA synthesis and amplification. The study's processing was this. Each library contained 2.2 to 3.6 million CDR3-containing reads, and somewhere between about 85,000 and nearly 500,000 clonotypes were identified for each individual. Reads carrying improper barcode index combinations were removed, after which the MiTCR software was used to build a cloneset for each library. During the assembly of CDR3 clonotypes by MiTCR, low-quality reads were filtered or rescued and PCR and sequencing errors were corrected. Artificial out-of-frame clonotypes were removed by being mapped to in-frame sequences, with one indel in the CDR3 allowed. Similarity in V and J gene usage between donors was calculated as the Jensen-Shannon divergence divided by the mean entropy. TCRdb's own reprocessing of the public reads used fastp at Q25 and MiXCR and kept productive beta chains. Duplicate CDR3 protein sequences are folded into a single record with the most common DNA and genes. These V and J calls originate from TCRdb's pipeline instead of the authors' own analysis. In all, the sample holds hundreds of thousands of distinct CDR3 sequences, and over 25% of those were seen once. The ten largest clones capture roughly 5.5% of the sample.

This sample stems from a study of identical twins' blood T cells (dated by TCRdb to about 2013). With regard to the full study: Approximately 51 million Illumina reads were obtained across 12 libraries, comprising six alpha-chain and six beta-chain libraries. TCR alpha and beta chain repertoires of three pairs of monozygous twins were compared using next-generation sequencing to assess genetic influence on repertoire formation. Summary of the overall study and its limitations: Independent studies were stated to be required to validate the proposed role of the TCRalpha J segment in MHC recognition during thymic selection. How many CDR3 clonotypes two donors shared depended mainly on the product of their cloneset sizes, and the twins did not clearly stray from this trend. Among the most abundant TCRbeta clonotypes, each donor shared more CDR3 sequences with her twin than with unrelated donors. Because the twins were raised together, environmental influences could not be ruled out as an explanation for the similarity between twins. Twin pairs were reported to be markedly more alike in V gene usage than unrelated donors were, even when looking at non-selected out-of-frame TCRbeta clonotypes.

The donors were six healthy women who made up three monozygous twin pairs. All three twin pairs had been reared together, and it was thought likely that the same infectious agents and vaccines had been met by these twin pairs. RNA was isolated from peripheral blood mononuclear cells and used to prepare TCR cDNA libraries. This receptor was taken from a woman aged 18 to 55 in good health. The sequencing sample was made of PBMCs.

The encoded CDR3 is CASRLGFYQPQHF. DNA sequence: TGTGCCAGCAGATTGGGGTTCTATCAGCCCCAGCATTTT. The chain joins TRBV27 to TRBJ1-5, with the identity of the D gene unclear. CDR1 and CDR2 (MNHEY, SMNVEV) derive from the germline V gene (reference sequence). There are 13 amino acids in the CDR3, from cysteine to phenylalanine inclusive. The read is trimmed to its CDR3 DNA, 39 bases read in frame from base 1. Deletion took 6 bases off V and 5 bases off J, with a span of 11 bases between the germline ends.